The clone carrying this T cell receptor (beta chain) has only a few counts. This specimen belongs to a study of human T cells and chemical hapten exposure. TCRdb analysed the RACE reads with MiXCR anew, one entry per CDR3 protein. This table holds around 100,000 distinct CDR3 sequences, about a tenth found once. Time point in this sample: pre-sensitization, week 0. Treatment indicated: therapeutic diphenylcyclopropenone sensitization with weekly scalp DPC. The sample in question was whole blood, obtained in connection with sensitization to the hapten diphenylcyclopropenone (DPC). The sequence derives from a woman aged 55-70 years with alopecia areata. Some clones in this sample may be carry-over from other donors' samples.

Here the CDR3 reads CASSLVQGSYGYTF. The DNA for the CDR3 is TGCGCCAGCAGCTTGGTTCAGGGGTCCTATGGCTACACCTTC. The chain joins TRBV5-1 to TRBJ1-2; a possible D gene is TRBD1 (6 bases). This CDR3 region has 14 residues. V lost 0 bases to trimming and J lost 4 bases, with 10 bases between them. From germline, CDR1 is SGHRS and CDR2 YFSETQ.